Below, 11 T cell receptor beta chains from the same sample are listed, as sequenced in a study of cytomegalovirus exposure and HLA in healthy donors. PCR was performed using 60 Vbeta and 13 Jbeta primers. Assay: immunoSEQ multiplex PCR; the TCRdb copy retains only in-frame clones and omits some. The table records 250,000 to 350,000 clones, approximately 90% of them present only once. Sequencing input: PBMCs. The origin of the receptors is a woman under 30 in good health and CMV-seronegative.

V is TRBV6-5 and J is TRBJ1-1, with a possible D match to TRBD1 (6 bases). V lost 7 bases and J lost 3, with 15 bases in between. Germline-derived CDR1 and CDR2 are MNHEY and SVGAGI. This CDR3 contains 14 residues. As DNA, the CDR3 is TGTGCCAGCAATCAGGGGCCCGAGGACACTGAAGCTTTCTTT. Protein product: CASNQGPEDTEAFF.

V and J are TRBV29-1 and TRBJ2-1; D is possibly TRBD1 (5 bases). V shed 4 bases and J shed 2 bases, with 12 bases lying between them. The V gene's germline CDR1 is SQVTM and CDR2 ANQGSEA. The CDR3 is 14 amino acids. CDR3 DNA: TGCAGCGTTGGATCAGGGCTGACCTACAATGAGCAGTTCTTC. Amino acid sequence: CSVGSGLTYNEQFF.

The V gene is TRBV5-4, the J gene TRBJ1-2, with D possibly matching TRBD1 (5 bases). V lost 3 bases to trimming and J lost 5 bases, with 14 bases between them. This CDR3 is 14 amino acids long. CDR1 is SGHNT, CDR2 YYREEE, per germline (reference sequence). CDR3 sequence reads: CASSSPEGMYGYTF. For the CDR3, the DNA is TGTGCCAGCAGCTCCCCGGAGGGGATGTATGGCTACACCTTC.

The V and J genes are TRBV30 and TRBJ1-2; tentatively, D is TRBD1 (6 bases). V shed 5 bases and J shed 8 bases, with 12 bases lying between them. Germline CDR1 reads GTSNPN; CDR2 reads SVGIG (reference sequence). This CDR3 is 11 amino acids long. The CDR3 nucleotides read TGTGCCTGGTTCGCAGGGGTCGGCTACACCTTC. It yields the protein CAWFAGVGYTF.

The rearrangement links TRBV5-4 to TRBJ2-7, with D unresolved. Germline values: CDR1 SGHNT, CDR2 YYREEE (reference sequence). V shed 0 bases and J shed 5 bases, with 9 bases lying between them. The CDR3 length is 13 residues. The CDR3 loop reads CASSLAGRDEQYF. In DNA, the CDR3 is TGTGCCAGCAGCTTGGCTGGCCGGGACGAGCAGTACTTC.

In this sample, this clone turned up once. The chain couples TRBV6-1 to TRBJ1-4, with D maybe TRBD1 (6 bases). Germline V gene sequence: CDR1 MNHNS, CDR2 SASEGT. Between the trimmed V and J ends, which lost 3 bases and 14 bases, there was a span of 13 bases. The CDR3 totals 12 residues. The CDR3 DNA follows: TGTGCCAGCAGTGAGTGGGTCCAGGGGCTGTTTTTT. Its protein product is CASSEWVQGLFF.

This chain uses TRBV19 with TRBJ1-4; no definite D call. Germline assignment: CDR1 LNHDA and CDR2 SQIVND (reference sequence). V lost 4 bases to trimming and J lost 3 bases, with 12 bases between them. This CDR3 has 15 amino acids. As DNA, the CDR3 is TGTGCCAGTAGTACGAACACGAAAGCTAATGAAAAACTGTTTTTT. Translation: CASSTNTKANEKLFF.

The genes are TRBV5-6 and TRBJ2-7; possibly TRBD1 for D (6 bases). With 2 bases removed from V and 1 base from J, the gap between germline ends came to 10 bases. This CDR3 contains 14 residues. Germline CDR1 SGHDT, CDR2 YYEEEE. The CDR3 region has the DNA TGTGCCAGCAGCTTCCGGGACACATCCTACGAGCAGTACTTC. Translating gives CASSFRDTSYEQYF.

The chain recombines TRBV25-1 with TRBJ2-7, with 7 bases matching TRBD2. CDR3 size: 15 residues. V shed 6 bases and J 2 bases; nucleotides not matched to a gene: 10. Germline V gene data show CDR1 as MGHDK and CDR2 as SYGVNS. CDR3 nucleotides: TGTGCCAGCAGGGCCGGGGAGGGCAGGGCCTACGAGCAGTACTTC. It is translated as CASRAGEGRAYEQYF.

The chain combines TRBV4-1 with TRBJ1-2; D is perhaps TRBD1 (5 bases). This CDR3 spans 15 amino acids. V lost 1 base, J lost 1 base, and 10 bases lay in between. The V gene's germline CDR1 is MGHRA and CDR2 YSYEKL. Here the CDR3 DNA reads TGCGCCAGCAGCCAAGGTTACGACAGTAACTATGGCTACACCTTC. Protein: CASSQGYDSNYGYTF.

V and J are TRBV7-9 and TRBJ1-1, with 8 bases aligning to TRBD1. The length of the CDR3 is 14 residues. CDR1 is SEHNR and CDR2 is FQNEAQ in the germline V gene (reference sequence). With V trimmed by 3 bases and J by 1 base, 1 base remained unmatched. The CDR3, as DNA: TGTGCCAGCAGCTTCGGGACAGGGAACACTGAAGCTTTCTTT. It translates to CASSFGTGNTEAFF.